The 10 T cell receptor beta chains reported below all come from one sample, sequenced in a study of CD8+CD57+ T cells in acquired aplastic anemia. Investigators profiled TCR beta VDJ and CDR3 from genomic DNA template. Via MiXCR, TCRdb re-called the reads, giving one row per CDR3 protein. The data show hundreds of thousands of distinct CDR3 sequences, approximately 82% seen once. CD8+CD57+ cell expansion, shown by flow cytometry, had occurred in the patients selected for sequencing. The sample was sorted CD4+, CD8+, or CD8+CD57+ T cells (not recorded which) from PBMCs. Receptors originate from a human donor with aplastic anemia.

The chain combines TRBV19 with TRBJ2-3; TRBD1 matches 11 bases. The CDR3 has 14 amino acids. Per germline, CDR1 LNHDA and CDR2 SQIVND (reference sequence). Trimming cost V 3 bases and J 8 bases; bases outside gene matches: 4. This chain's CDR3 is CASSIGGTGGTQYF. DNA for the CDR3: TGTGCCAGTAGTATCGGTGGGACAGGGGGTACGCAGTATTTT.

This chain links TRBV7-2 with TRBJ1-2, with no clear D. The V gene lost 5 bases and the J gene lost 8 bases, with 15 bases spanning the gap. The CDR3 length is 13 residues. Germline CDR1 is SGHTA and CDR2 is FQGNSA. The CDR3 protein is CASSLGRGAGYTF. The CDR3 DNA reads as TGTGCCAGCAGCCTAGGCCGAGGAGCCGGCTACACCTTC.

The chain uses TRBV15 and TRBJ2-7; D remains ambiguous. This CDR3 region has 14 residues. Trimming cost V 0 bases and J 1 base, with 7 bases left between them. The germline V gene has CDR1 LNHNV and CDR2 YYDKDF (reference sequence). CDR3: CATSRDRRSYEQYF. CDR3 nucleotide sequence: TGTGCCACCAGCAGAGATCGGAGATCCTACGAGCAGTACTTC. Full variable domain (missing parts from reference TRBV15 and TRBJ2-7): DAMVIQNPRYQVTQFGKPVTLSCSQTLNHNVMYWYQQKSSQAPKLLFHYYDKDFNNEADTPDNFQSRRPNTSFCFLDIRSPGLGDTAMYLCATSRDRRSYEQYFGPGTRLTVT.

This clonotype was observed once. The gene calls are TRBV11-1 and TRBJ1-1; D is ambiguous. The germline V gene encodes CDR1 SGHAT and CDR2 FQDESV (reference sequence). The germline V and J ends were trimmed by 5 bases and 1 base, with 14 bases remaining between them. The CDR3 is 15 residues long. The CDR3 sequence is CASSGDLAANTEAFF. Written as DNA, the CDR3 is TGTGCCAGCAGCGGAGATCTGGCAGCGAACACTGAAGCTTTCTTT.

CDR3 in amino acids: CSAMDRGNSPLHF. The CDR3 nucleotides are TGCAGTGCTATGGACAGGGGCAATTCACCCCTCCACTTT. The rearrangement links TRBV20-1 to TRBJ1-6, with TRBD1 matching 9 bases. The V gene end was trimmed by 4 bases and the J gene end by 7 bases; junction bases not matched to a gene: 2. This CDR3 region has 13 residues. Germline CDR1 is DFQATT and CDR2 is SNEGSKA (reference sequence).

The genes are TRBV7-9 and TRBJ2-3; D unresolved. The end of the DNA is better explained by TRBJ1-5, so the J call may be wrong. CDR1 and CDR2 (germline): SEHNR, FQNEAQ (reference sequence). The CDR3 has 13 residues. CDR3: CASSLESADAQHF. The DNA for the CDR3 is TGTGCCAGCAGCCTTGAGAGCGCAGATGCGCAGCATTTT.

CDR3 residues: CASSLTGGAQYGYTF. For the CDR3, the DNA is TGTGCCAGCAGCTTGACTGGGGGCGCCCAGTATGGCTACACCTTC. V gene TRBV9 combines with J gene TRBJ1-2; the D gene is possibly TRBD1 (6 bases). The V gene lost 4 bases and the J gene lost 5 bases, with 18 bases spanning the gap. Germline V gene sequence: CDR1 SGDLS, CDR2 YYNGEE. The CDR3 consists of 15 residues.

Comments on this clonotype: One junction end does not reproduce the germline sequence, and a read error may be involved. CDR3 DNA sequence: TGTGCCAGCAGTGTTGGGGGGAACTCTGAGAAGTTCTTC. The encoded protein is CASSVGGNSEKFF. The rearrangement joins TRBV9 to TRBJ2-1; TRBD2 is a possible D gene (6 bases). The CDR3 length is 13 residues. Germline V gene lookup returns CDR1 SGDLS and CDR2 YYNGEE. The variable domain in full, completed from reference TRBV9 and TRBJ2-1, reads DSGVTQTPKHLITATGQRVTLRCSPRSGDLSVYWYQQSLDQGLQFLIQYYNGEERAKGNILERFSAQQFPDLHSELNLSSLELGDSALYFCASSVGGNSEKFFGPGTRLTVL.

J is TRBJ1-2 and V is TRBV11-2; D possibly corresponds to TRBD1 (5 bases). Germline values: CDR1 SGHAT, CDR2 FQNNGV. The CDR3 consists of 16 residues. Trimming cost V 7 bases and J 5 bases, with 23 bases left between them. The CDR3 loop reads CASTGTSFRLVYGYTF. CDR3 in DNA: TGTGCCAGCACCGGGACTAGCTTCCGGCTCGTATATGGCTACACCTTC.

V gene TRBV7-4 combines with J gene TRBJ2-3, with TRBD2 as a possible D gene (6 bases). CDR1 and CDR2 from the germline V gene are SGHVT and SQSDAQ. V lost 6 bases and J 11 bases, leaving 18 bases between the germline ends. The CDR3 runs to 13 residues. The CDR3 coding sequence is TGTGCCAGCAGGGAGGGTTTCATGGGCAGGCAGTATTTT. Protein sequence: CASREGFMGRQYF.